These 17 T cell receptor beta chains were all obtained from the same sample, sequenced in a study of HIV-infected children after antiretroviral therapy interruption. Treatment described: PENTA 11 planned treatment interruption arm or continuous ART arm. RNA-based 3' RACE libraries used unique molecular identifiers. From the 3' RACE reads, TCRdb called clonotypes with MiXCR, one entry per CDR3 protein. The sample records about 89,000 distinct CDR3 sequences, 6.9% being singletons. The sample in question was CD45RA+ CD4+ T cells from PBMCs, pooled from several time points, obtained from a donor given antiretroviral therapy, either interrupted or continuous. Described subset: naive CD4+ CD45RA+ CD45RO- T cells. The receptor set was obtained from a pool of human donors with HIV.

This clonotype appeared many times. The chain couples TRBV19 to TRBJ2-5; tentatively, D is TRBD1 (6 bases). The CDR3 covers 16 residues. The germline V gene has CDR1 LNHDA and CDR2 SQIVND (reference sequence). The V end lost 6 bases, the J end lost 5 bases, and 22 bases lay between the germline ends. The CDR3 sequence is CASSRITGTISETQYF. In DNA form, the CDR3 reads TGTGCCAGTAGCCGAATAACCGGGACAATTTCGGAGACCCAGTACTTC.

This clonotype appeared many times. This chain joins TRBV28 and TRBJ1-2; D possibly corresponds to TRBD1 (6 bases). CDR1 is MDHEN, CDR2 SYDVKM, per germline. The V end lost 5 bases, the J end lost 4 bases, and 17 bases lay between the germline ends. The CDR3 sequence is 15 residues long. The CDR3 DNA is TGTGCCAGCAGTCAACGACAGGCGATATTCTATGGCTACACCTTC. Residues: CASSQRQAIFYGYTF.

The gene calls are TRBV5-4 and TRBJ1-2; D gene ambiguous. The germline CDR1 and CDR2 sequences are SGHNT and YYREEE (reference sequence). This CDR3 is 15 amino acids long. V lost 6 bases to trimming and J lost 8 bases, with 23 bases between them. CDR3 loop: CASTTGTLNFRGYTF. The CDR3, as DNA: TGTGCCAGCACTACCGGAACCCTGAATTTTCGAGGCTACACCTTC.

A few counts support this clonotype. The V and J genes are TRBV2 and TRBJ2-3; TRBD2 agrees at 7 bases. The CDR3 length is 14 residues. In germline, CDR1 is SNHLY, CDR2 FYNNEI. Losses at the gene ends were 8 bases for V and 4 bases for J; bases not matched to a gene: 9. The CDR3 is CASLLAGEADTQYF. In nucleotides, the CDR3 is TGTGCCAGCCTTCTCGCGGGAGAAGCAGATACGCAGTATTTT.

This clonotype came up many times. The chain employs TRBV28 and TRBJ1-1; maybe TRBD1 (5 bases). CDR1 MDHEN and CDR2 SYDVKM come from the germline V gene. Trimming shortened V by 6 bases and J by 0 bases, and 8 bases separated the two germline ends. The CDR3 totals 13 residues. DNA of the CDR3: TGTGCCAGCAGGTCGACAGTGAACACTGAAGCTTTCTTT. Translated: CASRSTVNTEAFF.

This clonotype was seen many times. This chain joins TRBV10-3 and TRBJ2-7; D may be TRBD1 (5 bases). Trimming took 3 bases from V and 6 from J, leaving 15 bases between them. The CDR3 is 14 residues long. Germline loops: CDR1 ENHRY, CDR2 SYGVKD. This CDR3 is CAISEGIQVFEQYF. In DNA form, the CDR3 reads TGTGCCATCAGTGAAGGGATACAGGTGTTCGAGCAGTACTTC.

This clonotype has a handful of counts. The chain joins TRBV28 to TRBJ2-5; 9 bases align to TRBD1. The CDR3 is 15 residues long. Germline V CDR1 and CDR2: MDHEN, SYDVKM. Trimming took 9 bases from V and 4 from J; bases not matched to a gene: 12. The DNA of the CDR3 is TGTGCCAGTAGGCCTCGGGACAGGGTGACAGAGACCCAGTACTTC. Translating it yields CASRPRDRVTETQYF.

Comments on this clonotype: A much more abundant neighbour one base away suggests this may be a read error. V and J are TRBV6-6 and TRBJ2-7; D is ambiguous. CDR1 is MNHNY, CDR2 SVGAGI, per germline (reference sequence). This CDR3 has 14 residues. The CDR3 DNA sequence: TGTACCAGCAGTCCCCGTTGGGGCTCCTACGAGCAGTACTTC. Translation: CTSSPRWGSYEQYF.

This chain connects TRBV29-1 to TRBJ1-1; 7 nucleotides match TRBD1. After removal of 6 bases from V and 5 bases from J, the junction contained 9 bases not matched to a gene. This CDR3 contains 13 residues. The germline CDR1 and CDR2 sequences are SQVTM and ANQGSEA. In nucleotides, the CDR3 is TGCAGCGTCGGAAGGGGGCCGGGGACTGAAGCTTTCTTT. It is translated as CSVGRGPGTEAFF. The full variable domain, rest sourced from reference TRBV29-1 and TRBJ1-1, is SAVISQKPSRDICQRGTSLTIQCQVDSQVTMMFWYRQQPGQSLTLIATANQGSEATYESGFVIDKFPISRPNLTFSTLTVSNMSPEDSSIYLCSVGRGPGTEAFFGQGTRLTVV.

The sample holds a few counts of this clonotype. The chain uses TRBV4-1 and TRBJ1-5, with 8 bases identical to TRBD1. Trimming cost V 1 base and J 0 bases; bases outside gene matches: 11. From germline, CDR1 is MGHRA and CDR2 YSYEKL. The CDR3 is 19 amino acids. The CDR3 bases are TGCGCCAGCAGCCAAGGGTTCGGGACAGGAATCTATAGCAATCAGCCCCAGCATTTT. It yields the protein CASSQGFGTGIYSNQPQHF.

This clonotype was counted many times. This chain joins TRBV30 and TRBJ2-7; no definite D call. The CDR3 totals 11 residues. The V and J ends lost 0 bases and 6 bases respectively, with 6 bases between them. Per the germline V gene, CDR1 is GTSNPN and CDR2 is SVGIG (reference sequence). CDR3 residues: CAWSVQAEQYF. The DNA for the CDR3 is TGTGCCTGGAGTGTCCAGGCCGAGCAGTACTTC. Full variable domain (outside the CDR3, taken from reference TRBV30 and TRBJ2-7): SQTIHQWPATLVQPVGSPLSLECTVEGTSNPNLYWYRQAAGRGLQLLFYSVGIGQISSEVPQNLSASRPQDRQFILSSKKLLLSDSGFYLCAWSVQAEQYFGPGTRLTVT.

This clonotype was recorded many times. The J gene is TRBJ1-1, the V gene TRBV2, with D hard to call. Trimming shortened V by 6 bases and J by 0 bases, and 8 bases separated the two germline ends. Looked up from germline, CDR1 is SNHLY and CDR2 is FYNNEI. The length of the CDR3 is 13 residues. The CDR3 protein is CASRVGMNTEAFF. CDR3 DNA sequence: TGTGCCAGCAGGGTGGGTATGAACACTGAAGCTTTCTTT.

This clonotype was counted ten times or more. The rearrangement joins TRBV2 to TRBJ2-2, with a tentative D call TRBD1 (6 bases). The CDR3 has 13 residues. With 4 bases removed from V and 5 bases from J, the gap between germline ends came to 8 bases. Germline V CDR1 and CDR2: SNHLY, FYNNEI. This chain's CDR3 is CASSVGQTGELFF. In DNA, the CDR3 is TGTGCCAGCAGTGTAGGACAGACCGGGGAGCTGTTTTTT.

This clonotype occurred many times. The chain carries TRBV19 and TRBJ1-2; 7 bases are shared with TRBD1. Trimming cost V 5 bases and J 5 bases; bases outside gene matches: 8. The CDR3 loop spans 14 amino acids. The germline gives CDR1 LNHDA, CDR2 SQIVND (reference sequence). This CDR3 reads CASSLHTGEYGYTF. CDR3 bases: TGTGCCAGTAGTCTACATACAGGGGAATATGGCTACACCTTC. Combining the CDR3 with reference TRBV19 and TRBJ1-2 gives the whole variable domain DGGITQSPKYLFRKEGQNVTLSCEQNLNHDAMYWYRQDPGQGLRLIYYSQIVNDFQKGDIAEGYSVSREKKESFPLTVTSAQKNPTAFYLCASSLHTGEYGYTFGSGTRLTVV.

This clonotype was counted ten times or more. The chain couples TRBV30 to TRBJ1-1; D not resolved. Per germline, CDR1 GTSNPN and CDR2 SVGIG (reference sequence). The CDR3 spans 13 residues. Trimming cost V 0 bases and J 1 base, with 6 bases left between them. This CDR3 reads CAWSVRENTEAFF. The CDR3 bases are TGTGCCTGGAGTGTACGTGAGAACACTGAAGCTTTCTTT.

J is TRBJ2-5 and V is TRBV4-2; D perhaps matches TRBD2 (5 bases). Trimming left V 0 bases short and J 0 bases short, with 8 bases between. This CDR3 spans 15 amino acids. The germline V gene has CDR1 LGHNA and CDR2 YNFKEQ. The chain's CDR3 is CASSQETGNQETQYF. As DNA, the CDR3 is TGTGCCAGCAGCCAAGAAACGGGGAACCAAGAGACCCAGTACTTC.

At least ten counts were recorded for this clonotype. For the CDR3, the DNA is TGTGCCAGTAGTAGGATAAACTATGGCTACACCTTC. Protein sequence: CASSRINYGYTF. The V gene is TRBV19, the J gene TRBJ1-2; D unclear. Germline values: CDR1 LNHDA, CDR2 SQIVND (reference sequence). This CDR3 comprises 12 residues. The V end was cut by 4 bases, the J end by 2 bases, with 5 bases between.